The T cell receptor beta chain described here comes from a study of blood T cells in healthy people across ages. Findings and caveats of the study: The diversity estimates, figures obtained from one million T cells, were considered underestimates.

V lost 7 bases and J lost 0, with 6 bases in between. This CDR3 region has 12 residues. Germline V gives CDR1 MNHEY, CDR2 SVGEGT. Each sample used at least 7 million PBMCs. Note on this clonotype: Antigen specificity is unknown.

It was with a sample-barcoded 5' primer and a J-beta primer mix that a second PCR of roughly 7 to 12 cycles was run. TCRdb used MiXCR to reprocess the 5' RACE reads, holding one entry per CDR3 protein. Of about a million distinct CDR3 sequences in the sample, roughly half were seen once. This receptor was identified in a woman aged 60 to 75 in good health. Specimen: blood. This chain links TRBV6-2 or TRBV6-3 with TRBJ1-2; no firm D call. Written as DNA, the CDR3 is TGTGCCAGCACGGAGGCTAACTATGGCTACACCTTC. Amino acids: CASTEANYGYTF.